These T cell receptor beta chains were read from a single sample in a study of T cells in localized non-small cell lung cancer. This table comes from immunoSEQ multiplex PCR, and its TCRdb copy is limited to in-frame clones, with some not included. Of 20,000 to 25,000 clones listed, roughly 89% are singletons. Here the sequenced sample was peripheral blood, taken before any cancer treatment. These receptors were taken from a male donor older than 55 with stage I squamous cell lung carcinoma. The CDR3 runs from the conserved cysteine through the conserved F or W. The D gene is left open where the match is weak. Some rows mark clone size as missing; the rest say once, few, many or name a class of expanded clone.

.	TRBJ2-2	TRBV19	medium-sized	TGTGCCAGTAGTATTAGCCCCCGAGGGGCAGGGAACACCGGGGAGCTGTTTTTT	CASSISPRGAGNTGELFF
.	TRBJ2-7	TRBV19	few	TGTGCCAGTAGTATTCAGGGGCCGCCTTACGAGCAGTACTTC	CASSIQGPPYEQYF
TRBD1	TRBJ1-3	TRBV19	.	TGTGCCAGTTACTCACAGGGGGCTGGAAACACCATATATTTT	CASYSQGAGNTIYF
TRBD1	TRBJ2-7	TRBV19	.	TGTGCCAGTAGTAGGGACAGGGGGCGAAACCTCCCCTACGAGCAGTACTTC	CASSRDRGRNLPYEQYF
TRBD1	TRBJ1-3	TRBV4-2	few	TGTGCCAGCAGCCGAGGAGGAGCGGGACAGGGAGTAGTCACCATATATTTT	CASSRGGAGQGVVTIYF
.	TRBJ1-1	TRBV18	once	TGTGCCAGCTCACCTTCTGTGACGCCGAGGGAAGCTTTCTTT	CASSPSVTPREAFF
.	TRBJ2-7	TRBV11-1	.	TGTGCCAGCAGCTTAGAGCTGGGTCCTCGGTACTTC	CASSLELGPRYF
TRBD1	TRBJ2-2	TRBV5-1	.	TGCGCCAGCAGCCTGGAGACTCCGGGACAGGGTACCGGGGAGCTGTTTTTT	CASSLETPGQGTGELFF
.	TRBJ1-1	TRBV4-2	.	TGTGCCAGCAGCCGACCCACCGGGGCCGGTGAAGCTTTCTTT	CASSRPTGAGEAFF
TRBD1	TRBJ2-7	TRBV28	.	TGTGCCAGCAGTTTGGGGACAGGGGACTCCTACGAGCAGTACTTC	CASSLGTGDSYEQYF
TRBD2	TRBJ2-1	TRBV27	.	TGTGCCAGCAGTCCCCCACAGAGACTAGCGGGGGGGTTTGGTAATGAGCAGTTCTTC	CASSPPQRLAGGFGNEQFF
TRBD1	TRBJ1-1	TRBV14	once	TGTGCCAGCAGCCAACCTACAGGGGGACGGAACACTGAAGCTTTCTTT	CASSQPTGGRNTEAFF
TRBD2	TRBJ2-2	TRBV10-3	.	TGTGCCATCCGTAGGACGCTAGCGGGGGGCCCCGGGGAGCTGTTTTTT	CAIRRTLAGGPGELFF
.	TRBJ2-7	TRBV27	.	TGTGCCAGCAGTTTACCCTATTACGAGCAGTACTTC	CASSLPYYEQYF
.	TRBJ2-7	TRBV2	.	TGTGCCAGCAGTGAAGAGAACACCCTGGAGCAGTACTTC	CASSEENTLEQYF
.	TRBJ1-2	TRBV7-4	.	TGTGCCAGCAGCGGATTTAGGAACTATGGCTACACCTTC	CASSGFRNYGYTF
.	TRBJ1-6	TRBV9	.	TGTGCCAGCACCCCGGACTTCCTACAGGGATCACCCCTCCACTTT	CASTPDFLQGSPLHF
.	TRBJ2-3	TRBV9	.	TGTGCCAGCAGCCCCCACGGCACAGATACGCAGTATTTT	CASSPHGTDTQYF
.	TRBJ2-7	TRBV10-3	.	TGTGCCAACGGTGATGGCTCCTACGAGCAGTACTTC	CANGDGSYEQYF
.	TRBJ2-2	TRBV7-3	.	TGTGCCAGCAGGTCTACAGAGGAAGCCGGGGAGCTGTTTTTT	CASRSTEEAGELFF
TRBD2	TRBJ2-1	TRBV11-3	.	TGTGCCAGCAGCCCCCCCGGGGGGAATTCAGGTGAGCAGTTCTTC	CASSPPGGNSGEQFF
TRBD1	TRBJ1-1	TRBV29-1	.	TGCAGCGTCTGGACAGGAAAGAACACTGAAGCTTTCTTT	CSVWTGKNTEAFF
.	TRBJ2-3	TRBV19	.	TGTGCCAGTAGCTCATCACGAAGGACAGATACGCAGTATTTT	CASSSSRRTDTQYF
TRBD1	TRBJ2-3	TRBV28	.	TGTGCCAGCAGTCCACCGGGACAGGCGACAGATACGCAGTATTTT	CASSPPGQATDTQYF
.	TRBJ2-3	TRBV9	.	TGTGCCAGCAGCGTAGTGTCCGGCACAGATACGCAGTATTTT	CASSVVSGTDTQYF
.	TRBJ1-1	TRBV30	.	TGTGCCTGGAGTGGGGGGGGACGGACTGAAGCTTTCTTT	CAWSGGGRTEAFF
TRBD1	TRBJ1-6	TRBV5-1	.	TGCGCCAGCAGCTTGGCGGGACAGGGAAATAATTCACCCCTCCACTTT	CASSLAGQGNNSPLHF
TRBD1	TRBJ2-7	TRBV2	.	TGTGCCAGCTCCCGGGACAGGGGAAAATCCGAGCAGTACTTC	CASSRDRGKSEQYF
TRBD1	TRBJ1-2	TRBV7-9	.	TGTGCCAGCAGCTTAGACCCAGGCTCGGGACAGGTCGAGTACACCTTC	CASSLDPGSGQVEYTF
TRBD1	TRBJ1-3	TRBV19	.	TGTGCCAGTCGCTCACAGGGGCAACGTATGAACACCATATATTTT	CASRSQGQRMNTIYF
.	TRBJ2-7	TRBV19	.	TGTGCCAGTAGAAGCCCTGGACAAGGGACCTACGAGCAGTACTTC	CASRSPGQGTYEQYF
TRBD1	TRBJ1-1	TRBV10-3	.	TGTGCCATCAGGCAAATTCCGGGACAGGTCTACACTGAAGCTTTCTTT	CAIRQIPGQVYTEAFF
.	TRBJ1-4	TRBV12-5	.	TGTGCTAGTGGTTCCACCGGGACCCTCGAGGAAAAACTGTTTTTT	CASGSTGTLEEKLFF
TRBD1	TRBJ2-7	TRBV12-5	.	TGTGCTAGTGGTCCGGAAAGGACAGGGGTCCTCTACGAGCAGTACTTC	CASGPERTGVLYEQYF
.	TRBJ2-7	TRBV10-1	.	TGCGCCAGCAGTGACCAGCCCTCTTCTCGTGGGGGGTTCGACGAGCAGTACTTC	CASSDQPSSRGGFDEQYF
.	TRBJ1-1	TRBV27	.	TGTGCCAGCAGTTGGGCGGGTGGCGTTTTCTTT	CASSWAGGVFF
.	TRBJ2-7	TRBV6-5	.	TGTGCCAGCAACCGGGGACACGAGCAGTACTTC	CASNRGHEQYF
TRBD1	TRBJ1-2	TRBV11-2	once	TGTGCCAGCAGTTGGGACAGGGGTTTATATGGCTACACCTTC	CASSWDRGLYGYTF
.	TRBJ1-5	TRBV19	once	TGTGCCAGCCAAATGATGGAAAATCAGCCCCAGCATTTT	CASQMMENQPQHF
.	TRBJ1-3	TRBV6-1	.	TGTGCCAGCAGTGAACGTCTCCTTGGAAACACCATATATTTT	CASSERLLGNTIYF
.	TRBJ2-5	TRBV7-3	.	TGTGCCAGCAGTTCCGAACGTATGGGGACCCAGTACTTC	CASSSERMGTQYF
TRBD1	TRBJ2-6	TRBV5-1	.	TGCGCCAGCAGGACAGGGGATTTCTCTGGGGCCAACGTCCTGACTTTC	CASRTGDFSGANVLTF
TRBD1	TRBJ1-2	TRBV30	.	TGTGCCTGGAGTCTTTTCGGGACAGATAACTATGGCTACACCTTC	CAWSLFGTDNYGYTF
.	TRBJ2-5	TRBV10-3	.	TGTGCCATCAGTGAGTCGTTACTAGACCAAGAGACCCAGTACTTC	CAISESLLDQETQYF
.	TRBJ2-3	TRBV9	.	TGTGCCAGCAGCACCGGACAGACACATTCTAGCACAGATACGCAGTATTTT	CASSTGQTHSSTDTQYF
.	TRBJ1-2	TRBV29-1	.	TGCAGCGACTCGCAATATGGCTACACCTTC	CSDSQYGYTF
.	TRBJ1-2	TRBV4-2	.	TGTGCCAGCAGCCAAGATACGAACACTAACTATGGCTACACCTTC	CASSQDTNTNYGYTF
.	TRBJ2-2	TRBV27	.	TGTGCCAGCAGTCTAAGGCCCTTCGGACAATACACCGGGGAGCTGTTTTTT	CASSLRPFGQYTGELFF
.	TRBJ1-3	TRBV6-5	once	TGTGCCAGCAGTCCCGACAGTGATTACACCATATATTTT	CASSPDSDYTIYF
.	TRBJ1-5	TRBV30	.	TGTGCCTGGAGTGTAAAGGGGAGTAGCAATCAGCCCCAGCATTTT	CAWSVKGSSNQPQHF
TRBD1	TRBJ1-2	TRBV2	.	TGTGCCAGCAATAACAGGGGGAACTATGGCTACACCTTC	CASNNRGNYGYTF
.	TRBJ1-2	TRBV27	.	TGTGCCAGCAGTTTAAGTTCGCGGCAGAACTATGGCTACACCTTC	CASSLSSRQNYGYTF
.	TRBJ2-2	TRBV7-9	.	TGTGCCAGCAGCTTAATGGGCACCGGGGAGCTGTTTTTT	CASSLMGTGELFF
.	TRBJ2-1	TRBV6-5	.	TGTGCCAGCAGGACCTCGGGGGGCGCCTACAATGAGCAGTTCTTC	CASRTSGGAYNEQFF
.	TRBJ1-1	TRBV5-1	.	TGCGCCAGCAGCTTGGTGCGGGGAAGGGCTCTTGGCACTGAAGCTTTCTTT	CASSLVRGRALGTEAFF
TRBD1	TRBJ2-6	TRBV5-6	.	TGTGCCAGCAGCACGACAGGGGGAGGCTCTGGGGCCAACGTCCTGACTTTC	CASSTTGGGSGANVLTF
.	TRBJ2-3	TRBV6-4	.	TGTGCCAGCAGTGACTCAGGGTATAGCACAGATACGCAGTATTTT	CASSDSGYSTDTQYF
.	TRBJ2-7	TRBV2	.	TGTGCCAGCAAGGTCTACGAGCAGTACTTC	CASKVYEQYF
.	TRBJ2-3	TRBV18	.	TGTGCCAGCTTGTCACTAAGGACAGGGAGGCTAGCGGCCAGCACAGATACGCAGTATTTT	CASLSLRTGRLAASTDTQYF